This T cell receptor (beta chain) was sequenced for a study of T-cell memory formation after mild COVID-19. Study context: Clustering of TCRs was largely donor specific.

TCRdb processed the 5' RACE reads anew with MiXCR; each CDR3 protein has one entry. The profile shows hundreds of thousands of distinct CDR3 sequences, about 20% of them singletons. This clonotype has more than one count but fewer than ten. The CDR3 is 14 residues long. Per the germline V gene, CDR1 is SGDLS and CDR2 is YYNGEE. Trimming shortened V by 3 bases and J by 8 bases, and 17 bases separated the two germline ends. This sequence originates from an adult woman who had mild COVID-19 (a few samples of this study predate the infection). Cell type and time point are not known. The material sequenced was PBMCs or a T cell subset sorted from them (not recorded which). V and J are TRBV9 and TRBJ1-1; TRBD1 is a possible D gene (5 bases). The CDR3 DNA reads TGTGCCAGCAGCGGATCGAACTCCGGGGGGGAAGCTTTCTTT. Protein sequence: CASSGSNSGGEAFF.